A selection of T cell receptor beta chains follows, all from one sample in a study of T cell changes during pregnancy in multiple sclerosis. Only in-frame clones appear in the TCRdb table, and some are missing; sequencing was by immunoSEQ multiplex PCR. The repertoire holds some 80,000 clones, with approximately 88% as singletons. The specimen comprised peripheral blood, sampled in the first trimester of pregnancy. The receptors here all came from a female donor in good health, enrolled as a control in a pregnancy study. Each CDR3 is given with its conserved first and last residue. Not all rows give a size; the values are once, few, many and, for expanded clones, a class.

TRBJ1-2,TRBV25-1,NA,CASSEWKGDERYGYTF
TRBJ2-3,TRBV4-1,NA,CASSHDDRGFTDTQYF
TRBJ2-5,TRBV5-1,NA,CASGGGGEQETQYF
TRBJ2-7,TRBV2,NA,CASSEGQGGYEQYF
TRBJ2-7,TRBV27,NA,CASASGVVYEQYF
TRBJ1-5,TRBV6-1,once,CASSVRENQPQHF
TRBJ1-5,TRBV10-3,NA,CAISESRQGNQPQHF
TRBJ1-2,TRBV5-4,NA,CASRPPGGVGGYTF
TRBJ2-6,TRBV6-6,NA,CASSWSGDGANVLTF
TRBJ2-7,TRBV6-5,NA,CASSSGTPILYEQYF
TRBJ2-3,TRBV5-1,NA,CASSLSQGARDTQYF
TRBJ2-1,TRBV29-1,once,CSAVPRDRFDEQFF
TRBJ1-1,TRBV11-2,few,CASSLLRATEAFF
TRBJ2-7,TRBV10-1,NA,CASTPDSSSSYEQYF
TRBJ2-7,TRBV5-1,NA,CASSLQQGVLVEQYF
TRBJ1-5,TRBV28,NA,CASISGSNQPQHF
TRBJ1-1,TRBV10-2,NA,CASNSQGVSEAFF
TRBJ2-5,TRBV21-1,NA,CASSKGDRAIRETQYF
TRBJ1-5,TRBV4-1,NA,CASSRGAGLNQPQHF
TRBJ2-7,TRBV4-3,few,CASSDRGSGYEQYF
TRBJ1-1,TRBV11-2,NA,CASSLVQANTEAFF
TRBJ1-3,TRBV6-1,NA,CASSDPTAGNTIYF
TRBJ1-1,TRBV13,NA,CASSSTAPIAYTEAFF
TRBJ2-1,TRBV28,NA,CASSSRREQFF
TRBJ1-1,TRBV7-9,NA,CASSPGQTEAFF
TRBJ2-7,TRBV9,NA,CASSAGGGDPYEQYF
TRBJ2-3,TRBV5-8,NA,CASSPGQGGADTQYF
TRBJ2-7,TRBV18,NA,CASSSGQGNEQYF
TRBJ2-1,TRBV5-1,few,CASRREQGYNEQFF
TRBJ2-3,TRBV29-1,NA,CSVEALKGDTQYF
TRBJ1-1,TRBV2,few,CASRVEHTEAFF
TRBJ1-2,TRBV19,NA,CASSSLSGDYGYTF
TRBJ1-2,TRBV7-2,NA,CASSSTGGSWGYTF
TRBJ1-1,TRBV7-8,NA,CASSLGDRGILNTEAFF
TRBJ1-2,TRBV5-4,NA,CASSLAGTGVNYGYTF
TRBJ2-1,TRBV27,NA,CASSSPVLAGSLIYNEQFF
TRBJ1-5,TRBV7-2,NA,CASSLEQGANQPQHF
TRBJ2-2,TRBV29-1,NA,CSAGAGRGTGELFF
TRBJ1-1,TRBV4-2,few,CASSQSTGSYTEAFF
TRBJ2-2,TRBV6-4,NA,CASSQIAGDTGELFF
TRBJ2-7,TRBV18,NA,CASSRDRSEQYF
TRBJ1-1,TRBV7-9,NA,CASSLAAGGTEAFF
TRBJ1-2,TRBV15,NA,CATSREGGYYGYTF
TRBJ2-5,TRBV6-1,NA,CASKGLAGKQETQYF
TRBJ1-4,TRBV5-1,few,CASSLAVDREKLFF
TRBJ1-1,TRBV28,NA,CASRTGGGTEAFF
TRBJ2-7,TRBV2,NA,CASISEGRGYEQYF
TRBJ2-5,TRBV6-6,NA,CASSYGTAYQETQYF
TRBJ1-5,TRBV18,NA,CASSPRTGDQPQHF
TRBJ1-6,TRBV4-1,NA,CASSQDRAGNSPLHF
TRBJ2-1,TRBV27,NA,CASSFVATSDEQFF
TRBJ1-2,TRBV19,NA,CASSIILNYGYTF
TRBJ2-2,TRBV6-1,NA,CACRQGITGELFF
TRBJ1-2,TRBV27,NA,CASSLLGTGYGYTF